The T cell receptor beta chain under discussion was sequenced for a study of CD8 T cells in ankylosing spondylitis. Study results and limitations: One TCR beta motif, made up of under ten highly homologous variants, appeared characteristic of ankylosing spondylitis blood. Clones linked to disease were reported to show significant enrichment in matched ankylosing spondylitis synovial fluid.

This CDR3 region has 15 residues. Losses at the gene ends were 7 bases for V and 2 bases for J; bases not matched to a gene: 4. CDR1 MGHDK and CDR2 SYGVNS come from the germline V gene. Points on this clonotype: What it recognizes is unknown.

TCRdb re-called the 5' RACE reads through MiXCR, storing one row per CDR3 protein. This table holds hundreds of thousands of distinct CDR3 sequences, roughly 20% found once. This receptor was taken from a male donor with ankylosing spondylitis or in good health (not recorded which). Sequencing input: blood, either unsorted or a sorted T cell fraction (not recorded which). This chain joins TRBV25-1 and TRBJ2-5, with 13 nucleotides matching TRBD2. The chain's CDR3 is CASTGTSGVQETQYF. In nucleotides, the CDR3 is TGTGCCAGCACCGGGACTAGCGGGGTGCAAGAGACCCAGTACTTC.